This TCR beta chain derives from a study of T cell changes during pregnancy in multiple sclerosis (dated by TCRdb to about 2019). For context, the study as a whole: Changes in the T cell repertoire over the course of pregnancy were examined in this study in women with multiple sclerosis.

Details on this clone: The antigen it recognizes is unknown. Base qualities are not recorded, but no much larger clone differs from it by a single base.

Libraries were prepared through the immunoSEQ multiplex PCR assay. TCRdb re-hosts the immuneACCESS table, in-frame sequences only. Its copies lack some clones; in the studies checked, an unresolved V gene accounts for under half of them, and the cause for the rest is not known. For this sample there are approximately 90,000 clones; 91% appear just once. Over 2% of the sample is held by the ten biggest clonotypes. The germline V gene supplies CDR1 MDHEN and CDR2 SYDVKM. V loses 5 bases, J loses 7 bases, and the germline ends lie 17 bases apart. The CDR3 covers 14 residues, taking in both the cysteine and the phenylalanine. The entry retains the CDR3 DNA only, 42 bases that are in frame from base 1.

Source: peripheral blood, taken in the first trimester of pregnancy. The clonotype originates from a female donor with multiple sclerosis, enrolled in a pregnancy study. This chain is built from TRBV28 and TRBJ1-2, and TRBD1 may be the D gene, going by 5 matching bases. The nucleotide sequence reads as follows: TGTGCCAGCAGTGGGGCGGTCGGGGGAGGTGGCTACACCTTC. This translates into CASSGAVGGGGYTF.